Below are 5 T cell receptor beta chains sequenced from a single sample in a study of shared clonotypes between healthy human individuals. The data were produced by immunoSEQ multiplex PCR, yet TCRdb's version contains in-frame clones alone and is incomplete. The sample contains about half a million clones, around four fifths of which appear only once. The sequencing sample was made of PBMCs. All receptors derive from a woman aged 40 to 49 in good health. Some clones in this sample may be carry-over from other donors' samples.

V and J are TRBV14 and TRBJ1-2; no definite D call. The CDR3 runs 14 residues. The V gene's germline CDR1 is SGHDN and CDR2 FVKESK. Trimming took off 6 bases at V and 2 bases at J, with 13 bases between the two ends. The CDR3 nucleotides read TGTGCCAGCAGTCCCCCGTCTCAAAACTATGGCTACACCTTC. Translated, it gives CASSPPSQNYGYTF.

The V gene is TRBV25-1, the J gene TRBJ2-7; 10 nucleotides agree with TRBD2. V dropped 6 bases and J dropped 6; count of bases not matched to a gene: 14. Germline CDR1 reads MGHDK; CDR2 reads SYGVNS. The CDR3 totals 16 residues. The CDR3 DNA is TGTGCCAGCAGGCAGAGCTCTAGCGGGGGACCTGGCGAGCAGTACTTC. Protein: CASRQSSSGGPGEQYF.

V and J are TRBV29-1 and TRBJ2-5; D might be TRBD1 (5 bases). V lost 2 bases and J lost 7, with 11 bases in between. The CDR3 sequence is 12 residues long. Germline-derived CDR1 and CDR2 are SQVTM and ANQGSEA. The CDR3: CSVESGFGTQYF. The CDR3 bases are TGCAGCGTTGAATCAGGGTTTGGGACCCAGTACTTC.

The count of this clone is one. The CDR3 region is CATSRDWLMNTEAFF. In DNA form, the CDR3 reads TGTGCCACCAGCAGAGATTGGTTGATGAACACTGAAGCTTTCTTT. The chain combines TRBV15 with TRBJ1-1; D not resolved. Trimming removed 0 bases from V and 0 bases from J, with 8 bases in between. Germline CDR1 and CDR2: LNHNV and YYDKDF (reference sequence). The CDR3 has 15 amino acids.

The chain recombines TRBV19 with TRBJ2-7, with 8 nucleotides matching TRBD1. CDR1 and CDR2 (germline): LNHDA, SQIVND (reference sequence). The junction had 6 bases not matched to a gene; V was cut back by 6 bases and J by 2 bases. This CDR3 has 14 residues. The chain's CDR3 is CASSNTGGPYEQYF. In DNA form, the CDR3 reads TGTGCCAGTAGCAACACAGGGGGACCCTACGAGCAGTACTTC.